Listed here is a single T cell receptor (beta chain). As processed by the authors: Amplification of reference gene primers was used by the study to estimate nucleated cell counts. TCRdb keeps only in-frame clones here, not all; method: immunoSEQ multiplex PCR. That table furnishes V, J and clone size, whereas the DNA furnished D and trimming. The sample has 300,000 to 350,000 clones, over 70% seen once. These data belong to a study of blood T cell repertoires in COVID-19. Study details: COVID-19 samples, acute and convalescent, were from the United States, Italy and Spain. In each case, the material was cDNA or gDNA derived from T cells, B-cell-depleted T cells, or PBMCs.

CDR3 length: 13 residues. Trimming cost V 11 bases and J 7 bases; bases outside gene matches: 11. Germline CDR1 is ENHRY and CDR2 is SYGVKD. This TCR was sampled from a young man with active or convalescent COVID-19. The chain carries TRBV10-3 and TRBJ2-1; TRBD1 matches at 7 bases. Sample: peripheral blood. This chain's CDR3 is CASTSGTENEQFF. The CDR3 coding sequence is TGTGCCTCGACGTCCGGGACAGAGAATGAGCAGTTCTTC.